This TCR beta chain stems from a study of PD-1 blockade in classical Hodgkin lymphoma. Assay: immunoSEQ multiplex PCR; the TCRdb copy retains only in-frame clones and omits some. This sample carries 75,000 to 100,000 clones, about four fifths of them seen once, and the ten largest clones take roughly 15%. Every single patient, without exception, relapsed after autologous stem cell transplantation, and brentuximab vedotin exposure varied. The V gene's germline CDR1 is WNHNN and CDR2 SYGVQD (reference sequence). V was trimmed by 3 bases and J by 5 bases, leaving 11 bases between them. The CDR3 is 13 residues long. Study results and caveats: Newly diagnosed patients and complete responders had comparable diversity at baseline.

On this clone: What it binds is not known.

This sample comprised peripheral blood mononuclear cells (PBMCs), obtained before the second cycle of nivolumab. This TCR derives from a human donor with classical Hodgkin lymphoma. The chain recombines TRBV10-1 with TRBJ2-7, with D uncertain. The CDR3 protein is CASSDTAVHEQYF. CDR3 DNA: TGCGCCAGCAGTGATACGGCGGTCCACGAGCAGTACTTC.